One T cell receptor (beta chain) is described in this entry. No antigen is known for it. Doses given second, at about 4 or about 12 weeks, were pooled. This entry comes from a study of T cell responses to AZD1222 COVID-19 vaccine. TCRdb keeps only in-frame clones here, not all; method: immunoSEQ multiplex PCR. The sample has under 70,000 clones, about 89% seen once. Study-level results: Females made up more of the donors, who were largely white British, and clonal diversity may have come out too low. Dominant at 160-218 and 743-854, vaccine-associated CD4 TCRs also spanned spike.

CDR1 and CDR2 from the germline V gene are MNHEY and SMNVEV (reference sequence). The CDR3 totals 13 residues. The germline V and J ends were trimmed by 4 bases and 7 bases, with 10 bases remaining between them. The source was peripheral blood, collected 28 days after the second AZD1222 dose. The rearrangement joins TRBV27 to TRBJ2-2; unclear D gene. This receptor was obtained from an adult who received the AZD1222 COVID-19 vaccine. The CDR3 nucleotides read TGTGCCAGCAGTTCACAGTTATTCGGGGAGCTGTTTTTT. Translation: CASSSQLFGELFF.